A single sample gave rise to the 10 T cell receptor beta chains below, sequenced in a study of CD8+ T cells in alopecia areata. This sample's treatment: oral pan-JAK inhibitor, 5-10 mg twice daily. As the sequencing template, cDNA was produced by extracting RNA and reverse transcribing it. Sequencing used immunoSEQ multiplex PCR; TCRdb keeps in-frame clones, though not all of them. The data contain around 110,000 clones, approximately 54% of them singletons. The source material was CD8+ T cells sorted from blood, sampled at week 24, from a patient treated with tofacitinib. These receptors came from a human donor with alopecia areata.

This clone has only one observation. V usage is TRBV5-1 and J usage is TRBJ2-3, with D possibly being TRBD2 (5 bases). Germline V gene data show CDR1 as SGHRS and CDR2 as YFSETQ. CDR3 length: 12 residues. Deletions cut 6 bases from V and 5 bases from J, with 10 bases between. CDR3 loop: CASNDGLDTQYF. CDR3 nucleotides: TGCGCCAGCAACGACGGACTAGATACGCAGTATTTT.

The chain uses TRBV9 and TRBJ2-1, with 7 nucleotides matching TRBD2. Germline V gene data show CDR1 as SGDLS and CDR2 as YYNGEE. CDR3 length equals 17 residues. V was pared by 0 bases and J by 2 bases, with 8 bases of the junction left unmatched. The DNA of the CDR3 is TGTGCCAGCAGCGTAGATCGGGCGGGGGTCCCCTACAATGAGCAGTTCTTC. Its protein is CASSVDRAGVPYNEQFF.

This chain links TRBV4-1 with TRBJ1-1; D is possibly TRBD1 (6 bases). V was clipped by 4 bases and J by 3 bases, with 12 bases between them. This CDR3 has 14 amino acids. The germline V gene encodes CDR1 MGHRA and CDR2 YSYEKL. In DNA form, the CDR3 reads TGCGCCAGCAGCCTCGGGACAAGCCACACTGAAGCTTTCTTT. It is translated as CASSLGTSHTEAFF.

This chain joins TRBV6-5 and TRBJ2-5; TRBD1 might be the D (5 bases). The V gene's germline CDR1 is MNHEY and CDR2 SVGAGI. This CDR3 is 12 amino acids long. The ends were cut back, 0 bases at V and 10 bases at J, with 9 bases in the middle. The CDR3 sequence is CASSYSEGDQYF. CDR3 nucleotides: TGTGCCAGCAGTTACTCTGAAGGGGACCAGTACTTC.

This clone was detected once. The V and J genes are TRBV7-2 and TRBJ2-7; TRBD1 agrees at 7 bases. The CDR3 is made up of 13 amino acids. CDR1 and CDR2 (germline): SGHTA, FQGNSA. The V gene end was trimmed by 5 bases and the J gene end by 6 bases; junction bases not matched to a gene: 7. CDR3 residues: CASSLLTGSEQYF. The CDR3, as DNA: TGTGCCAGCAGCCTACTGACAGGGTCCGAGCAGTACTTC.

This chain joins TRBV27 and TRBJ2-7; perhaps TRBD1 as D (6 bases). Germline lookup yields CDR1 MNHEY and CDR2 SMNVEV (reference sequence). This CDR3 is 13 amino acids long. V lost 8 bases and J lost 6, with 17 bases in between. CDR3 sequence (DNA): TGTGCCAGCGGTGCAGGGGTTCTCTCCGAGCAGTACTTC. Translating gives CASGAGVLSEQYF.

The CDR3 here is CASSSRQGIEETQYF. CDR3 sequence (DNA): TGTGCCAGCAGTTCTCGACAGGGAATAGAAGAGACCCAGTACTTC. The rearrangement links TRBV27 to TRBJ2-5, with 7 bases lining up with TRBD1. From germline, CDR1 is MNHEY and CDR2 SMNVEV (reference sequence). This CDR3 is built from 15 residues. With V trimmed by 4 bases and J by 3 bases, 8 bases remained unmatched.

This chain links TRBV29-1 with TRBJ1-1, with D perhaps matching TRBD1 (5 bases). CDR3 size: 12 residues. Germline loops: CDR1 SQVTM, CDR2 ANQGSEA. With 2 bases removed from V and 4 bases from J, the gap between germline ends came to 8 bases. The CDR3, as DNA: TGCAGCGTTGAATCAGGGAGCACTGAAGCTTTCTTT. It translates to CSVESGSTEAFF.

The chain is built from TRBV6-4 and TRBJ2-3, with D possibly TRBD2 on 6 matching bases. Germline-derived CDR1 and CDR2 are MRHNA and SNTAGT. V was clipped by 2 bases and J by 0 bases, with 6 bases between them. This CDR3 region has 14 residues. For the CDR3, the DNA is TGTGCCAGCAGTGACCGGGGGAGCACAGATACGCAGTATTTT. Its protein is CASSDRGSTDTQYF.

The V call is TRBV19, the J call TRBJ1-5; 9 nucleotides agree with TRBD1. Unmatched junction bases numbered 6, after V lost 3 bases and J lost 3 bases. The CDR3 is 16 residues long. Germline V gene sequence: CDR1 LNHDA, CDR2 SQIVND (reference sequence). DNA of the CDR3: TGTGCCAGTAGTATCTTATGGACAGGGGACAATCAGCCCCAGCATTTT. Translation gives CASSILWTGDNQPQHF.